The 18 T cell receptor beta chains in this list originate from one sample, sequenced in a study of blood T cell repertoires in COVID-19. Sequenced by immunoSEQ multiplex PCR; TCRdb stores in-frame clones only, minus some. The sample contains 55,000 to 75,000 clones, around 87% of which appear only once. What was sequenced was peripheral blood. These receptors were taken from a human donor with active COVID-19. The donor label of this sample is uncertain.

This chain links TRBV29-1 with TRBJ2-1, with TRBD2 matching 7 bases. There are 14 residues in the CDR3. The germline CDR1 and CDR2 sequences are SQVTM and ANQGSEA. V lost 7 bases, J lost 7 bases, and 13 bases stayed unmatched. The CDR3 reads CSAQSGVPPNEQFF. CDR3 sequence (DNA): TGCAGCGCCCAGAGCGGGGTCCCACCTAATGAGCAGTTCTTC.

The chain joins TRBV5-1 to TRBJ2-2, with TRBD2 as a possible D gene (6 bases). V gave up 1 base and J gave up 7 bases, with 14 bases separating them. Germline loops: CDR1 SGHRS, CDR2 YFSETQ. The CDR3 is 15 amino acids. The CDR3 spells CASSLTGTRGGELFF. The DNA for the CDR3 is TGCGCCAGCAGCTTGACGGGGACTCGGGGCGGGGAGCTGTTTTTT.

This chain uses TRBV5-4 with TRBJ2-2; weak D call: TRBD2 (5 bases). V was trimmed by 4 bases and J by 5 bases, leaving 18 bases between them. This CDR3 has 16 residues. CDR1 and CDR2 (germline): SGHNT, YYREEE (reference sequence). The CDR3 sequence is CASSPGGAAGTGELFF. The CDR3 DNA sequence: TGTGCCAGCAGCCCAGGAGGCGCGGCAGGAACCGGGGAGCTGTTTTTT.

The rearrangement links TRBV11-3 to TRBJ2-7; tentatively, D is TRBD1 (5 bases). V was clipped by 5 bases and J by 0 bases, with 11 bases between them. Germline V CDR1 and CDR2: SGHNT, YENEEA. The CDR3 runs to 14 residues. CDR3 in amino acids: CASSVKGVSYEQYF. For the CDR3, the DNA is TGTGCCAGCAGCGTAAAAGGGGTCTCCTACGAGCAGTACTTC. Based on the CDR3 plus reference TRBV11-3 and TRBJ2-7, the full variable domain is EAGVVQSPRYKIIEKKQPVAFWCNPISGHNTLYWYLQNLGQGPELLIRYENEEAVDDSQLPKDRFSAERLKGVDSTLKIQPAELGDSAVYLCASSVKGVSYEQYFGPGTRLTVT.

V usage is TRBV2 and J usage is TRBJ1-5; weak D call: TRBD1 (5 bases). The CDR3 has 14 amino acids. Germline V gene data show CDR1 as SNHLY and CDR2 as FYNNEI. Trimming pared 2 bases from V and 5 bases from J, leaving 10 bases between. CDR3 protein: CASSERKGYQPQHF. The DNA of the CDR3 is TGTGCCAGCAGTGAAAGGAAGGGGTATCAGCCCCAGCATTTT. Based on the CDR3 plus reference TRBV2 and TRBJ1-5, the full variable domain is EPEVTQTPSHQVTQMGQEVILRCVPISNHLYFYWYRQILGQKVEFLVSFYNNEISEKSEIFDDQFSVERPDGSNFTLKIRSTKLEDSAMYFCASSERKGYQPQHFGDGTRLSIL.

This chain joins TRBV30 and TRBJ2-7; D possibly corresponds to TRBD1 (5 bases). The CDR3 contains 12 residues. Deletions cut 1 base from V and 3 bases from J, with 7 bases between. From germline, CDR1 is GTSNPN and CDR2 SVGIG (reference sequence). CDR3 amino acids: CAWSEGHYEQYF. The CDR3 DNA reads as TGTGCCTGGAGTGAGGGGCACTACGAGCAGTACTTC.

The genes are TRBV27 and TRBJ2-7; 11 bases fit TRBD2. CDR3 length: 15 amino acids. V shed 8 bases, J shed 9 bases, and the junction held 15 bases outside the gene matches. Germline CDR1 is MNHEY and CDR2 is SMNVEV (reference sequence). In DNA, the CDR3 is TGTGCCAGCGGTGTGATAGCGGGAGGGTCGGGAGGGCAGTACTTC. This encodes CASGVIAGGSGGQYF.

In this sample, this clone turned up once. The rearrangement links TRBV5-1 to TRBJ1-1, with 8 nucleotides matching TRBD1. The CDR3 extends over 15 amino acids. Per germline, CDR1 SGHRS and CDR2 YFSETQ. J gave up 0 bases and V 5 bases, and 6 bases lay outside the gene matches. CDR3 DNA: TGCGCCAGCAGTCGGACAGGGAACATGAACACTGAAGCTTTCTTT. It translates to CASSRTGNMNTEAFF.

The chain employs TRBV29-1 and TRBJ1-1, with D possibly TRBD1 on 6 matching bases. The V gene's germline CDR1 is SQVTM and CDR2 ANQGSEA. CDR3 length: 14 residues. The V end was cut by 7 bases, the J end by 0 bases, with 15 bases between. The CDR3 nucleotides are TGCAGCGCCCTCGTGACAGGTATGAACACTGAAGCTTTCTTT. The encoded protein is CSALVTGMNTEAFF.

The chain employs TRBV9 and TRBJ2-3; 12 nucleotides align to TRBD2. V was pared by 0 bases and J by 7 bases, with 3 bases of the junction left unmatched. Germline CDR1 reads SGDLS; CDR2 reads YYNGEE. The CDR3 extends over 15 amino acids. This CDR3 is CASSVASGGANTQYF. The CDR3 DNA reads as TGTGCCAGCAGCGTAGCTAGCGGGGGGGCGAATACGCAGTATTTT.

This clone was recorded once. The CDR3 region has the DNA TGTGCCAGTAGTATCACAGGGGGGAATCCTGAAGCTTTCTTT. Protein sequence: CASSITGGNPEAFF. The chain joins TRBV19 to TRBJ1-1; 8 nucleotides match TRBD1. This CDR3 comprises 14 residues. J was trimmed by 6 bases and V by 3 bases; bases with no gene match: 6. Germline values: CDR1 LNHDA, CDR2 SQIVND (reference sequence).

This rearrangement joins TRBV18 to TRBJ1-2, with D possibly matching TRBD1 (5 bases). Trimming took 4 bases from V and 8 from J, leaving 17 bases between them. Germline CDR1 KGHSH, CDR2 LQKENI. The CDR3 contains 14 residues. The CDR3 spells CASSLQAEGKGYTF. DNA for the CDR3: TGTGCCAGCTCACTCCAGGCGGAGGGGAAGGGCTACACCTTC.

J is TRBJ1-2 and V is TRBV6-5, with D possibly matching TRBD1 (5 bases). Deletions cut 8 bases from V and 2 bases from J, with 15 bases between. The germline CDR1 and CDR2 sequences are MNHEY and SVGAGI. This CDR3 spans 14 amino acids. CDR3 coding DNA: TGTGCCAGCCGGCGGGACCCCACCAACTATGGCTACACCTTC. This translates into CASRRDPTNYGYTF.

V and J are TRBV27 and TRBJ2-7; 8 nucleotides align to TRBD1. CDR1 and CDR2 from the germline V gene are MNHEY and SMNVEV (reference sequence). CDR3 length: 16 amino acids. The junction had 10 bases not matched to a gene; V was cut back by 6 bases and J by 0 bases. DNA for the CDR3: TGTGCCAGCAGCCCCAGCGCAGGGGGCAACTCCTACGAGCAGTACTTC. Amino acids: CASSPSAGGNSYEQYF.

This clone has just one count. The chain has TRBV28 and TRBJ1-6; 7 bases are shared with TRBD1. The CDR3 covers 14 residues. CDR1 MDHEN and CDR2 SYDVKM come from the germline V gene. Trimming removed 5 bases from V and 7 bases from J; junction bases left unmatched: 5. Here the CDR3 DNA reads TGTGCCAGCAGTGGAACAGGGGCCAATTCACCCCTCCACTTT. Residues: CASSGTGANSPLHF.

This rearrangement joins TRBV19 to TRBJ1-1; D call uncertain. Germline V gene sequence: CDR1 LNHDA, CDR2 SQIVND (reference sequence). V lost 1 base and J lost 3, with 3 bases in between. The CDR3 covers 12 residues. CDR3 loop: CASSIADTEAFF. CDR3 in DNA: TGTGCCAGTAGTATAGCAGACACTGAAGCTTTCTTT.

The rearrangement joins TRBV3-1 (or the pseudogene TRBV3-2) to TRBJ2-2; 7 bases align to TRBD2. Germline assignment: CDR1 LGHDT and CDR2 YNNKEL (reference sequence). The CDR3 is made up of 16 amino acids. J gave up 6 bases and V 0 bases, and 7 bases lay outside the gene matches. The CDR3 DNA follows: TGTGCCAGCAGCCAAGAAGTGGGGGAGGGGTCCGGGGAGCTGTTTTTT. Its translation: CASSQEVGEGSGELFF.

CDR3 sequence: CASSPGLNYNEQFF. CDR3 coding DNA: TGTGCCAGCTCTCCGGGACTAAATTACAATGAGCAGTTCTTC. The J gene is TRBJ2-1, the V gene TRBV18; 7 nucleotides match TRBD2. V trimming: 6 bases; J trimming: 4 bases; junction bases outside the gene matches: 6. Germline lookup yields CDR1 KGHSH and CDR2 LQKENI. The CDR3 totals 14 residues.